The 21 T cell receptor beta chains given below trace back to one sample, sequenced in a study of beta chain features in type 1 diabetes. Since all of the isolated RNA was reverse transcribed, expressed TCRB transcripts were what got sequenced. Data came from immunoSEQ multiplex PCR; TCRdb stores just in-frame clones and leaves some out. Of roughly 400,000 clones in the sample, around 13% were seen once. Material: naive CD4+ T cells from blood. Receptors originate from a man aged 25-40 years in good health.

The rearrangement joins TRBV6-1 to TRBJ1-2; D unresolved. Per the germline V gene, CDR1 is MNHNS and CDR2 is SASEGT. This CDR3 comprises 13 residues. The V end was cut by 6 bases, the J end by 6 bases, with 14 bases between. The CDR3 is CASRVSLGDGYTF. The CDR3 bases are TGTGCCAGCAGAGTCAGCCTCGGGGATGGCTACACCTTC.

This clone has a handful of counts. The chain employs TRBV19 and TRBJ2-5, with D possibly being TRBD2 (5 bases). There are 15 residues in the CDR3. Trimming shortened V by 5 bases and J by 10 bases, and 23 bases separated the two germline ends. Germline V gene lookup returns CDR1 LNHDA and CDR2 SQIVND (reference sequence). CDR3 amino acids: CASSEPLRQLRVQYF. The DNA for the CDR3 is TGTGCCAGTAGTGAACCTCTGAGGCAGTTGAGGGTCCAGTACTTC.

In this sample, this clone turned up a few times. The rearrangement links TRBV29-1 to TRBJ2-1; the match to TRBD2 covers 12 bases. Losses at the gene ends were 3 bases for V and 4 bases for J; bases not matched to a gene: 4. CDR3 length: 15 amino acids. Germline V gene data show CDR1 as SQVTM and CDR2 as ANQGSEA. The CDR3 spells CSVDLGLAGYNEQFF. The DNA for the CDR3 is TGCAGCGTTGACCTAGGACTAGCGGGGTACAATGAGCAGTTCTTC.

In this sample, this clone turned up a few times. The V call is TRBV27, the J call TRBJ2-5; the D gene is possibly TRBD2 (6 bases). This CDR3 has 13 residues. Germline CDR1 is MNHEY and CDR2 is SMNVEV (reference sequence). The germline V and J ends were trimmed by 8 bases and 4 bases, with 14 bases remaining between them. CDR3 loop: CASARPGAETQYF. The DNA for the CDR3 is TGTGCCAGCGCGAGGCCGGGAGCAGAGACCCAGTACTTC.

The V and J genes are TRBV4-1 and TRBJ2-5; 13 bases map to TRBD2. The CDR3 is 16 residues long. The ends lost 1 base at V and 1 base at J; junction bases unmatched: 0. The germline gives CDR1 MGHRA, CDR2 YSYEKL. The CDR3 DNA sequence: TGCGCCAGCAGCCAAGGGACTAGCGGGGGCCAAGAGACCCAGTACTTC. Translation gives CASSQGTSGGQETQYF.

The V and J genes are TRBV12-5 and TRBJ2-1; D call uncertain. Trimming took off 5 bases at V and 0 bases at J, with 14 bases between the two ends. The CDR3 is made up of 16 amino acids. Germline CDR1 and CDR2: LGHNT and FRNRAP. CDR3 in DNA: TGTGCTAGTGGTCAAAACACCCAATTCTCCTACAATGAGCAGTTCTTC. It yields the protein CASGQNTQFSYNEQFF.

This clone turned up a few times. The chain recombines TRBV7-8 with TRBJ2-2, with 8 bases aligning to TRBD2. Germline assignment: CDR1 SGHVS and CDR2 FQNEAQ. This CDR3 comprises 17 residues. With V trimmed by 6 bases and J by 5 bases, 14 bases remained unmatched. CDR3 bases: TGTGCCAGCAGGGGACGAGCGGGGGCGAATGGGACCGGGGAGCTGTTTTTT. Protein sequence: CASRGRAGANGTGELFF. Variable domain in full (rest from reference TRBV7-8 and TRBJ2-2): GAGVSQSPRYKVAKRGQDVALRCDPISGHVSLFWYQQALGQGPEFLTYFQNEAQLDKSGLPSDRFFAERPEGSVSTLKIQRTQQEDSAVYLCASRGRAGANGTGELFFGEGSRLTVL.

V gene TRBV9 combines with J gene TRBJ2-1; unclear D gene. CDR1 is SGDLS and CDR2 is YYNGEE in the germline V gene. This CDR3 is 16 amino acids long. V was cut by 2 bases and J by 5 bases, with 17 bases left in between. CDR3 nucleotides: TGTGCCAGCAGCGTGGATGGGCGGCTCGTACACAATGAGCAGTTCTTC. This translates into CASSVDGRLVHNEQFF.

There are a few counts of this clone. J is TRBJ2-1 and V is TRBV5-4, with D perhaps TRBD1 or TRBD2 (5 bases each). V was shortened by 0 bases and J by 9 bases, with 10 bases between the two germline ends. The CDR3 runs to 13 residues. CDR1 is SGHNT, CDR2 YYREEE, per germline (reference sequence). CDR3 coding DNA: TGTGCCAGCAGCTTGGACCCCGGGGCTGAGCAGTTCTTC. Amino acid sequence: CASSLDPGAEQFF.

The chain is built from TRBV7-9 and TRBJ1-1, with unresolved D. There are 13 residues in the CDR3. Germline V gene sequence: CDR1 SEHNR, CDR2 FQNEAQ (reference sequence). Trimming cost V 2 bases and J 3 bases, with 7 bases left between them. The CDR3 sequence: CASSLLQDTEAFF. CDR3 in DNA: TGTGCCAGCAGCTTACTCCAAGACACTGAAGCTTTCTTT.

This clone has at least ten counts. The chain employs TRBV14 and TRBJ2-7; 9 nucleotides match TRBD2. Trimming took 4 bases from V and 9 from J; bases not matched to a gene: 7. The CDR3 runs to 13 residues. Germline values: CDR1 SGHDN, CDR2 FVKESK. CDR3: CASSLSGSGRQYV. CDR3 coding DNA: TGTGCCAGCAGCCTATCGGGTAGCGGGAGGCAGTACGTC.

The V gene is TRBV29-1, the J gene TRBJ2-2, with 11 bases matching TRBD2. Germline lookup yields CDR1 SQVTM and CDR2 ANQGSEA. J gave up 0 bases and V 4 bases, and 7 bases lay outside the gene matches. This CDR3 spans 17 amino acids. The CDR3 coding sequence is TGCAGCGTTGCTCCCGGGACTAGCGGAGCGAACACCGGGGAGCTGTTTTTT. Residues: CSVAPGTSGANTGELFF.

This clone has only a few counts. V gene TRBV9 combines with J gene TRBJ2-6; 7 nucleotides align to TRBD1. CDR3 length: 17 residues. Trimming cost V 3 bases and J 0 bases; bases outside gene matches: 6. The germline V gene has CDR1 SGDLS and CDR2 YYNGEE. Written as DNA, the CDR3 is TGTGCCAGCAGCGCTAGGGACAGTGGCTCTGGGGCCAACGTCCTGACTTTC. It yields the protein CASSARDSGSGANVLTF.

CDR3 protein: CASSKQGWNTEAFF. The CDR3 nucleotides are TGTGCCAGCAGTAAACAGGGGTGGAACACTGAAGCTTTCTTT. The V call is TRBV6-5, the J call TRBJ1-1, with 7 bases lining up with TRBD1. The CDR3 is made up of 14 amino acids. Germline V gene sequence: CDR1 MNHEY, CDR2 SVGAGI. Losses at the gene ends were 5 bases for V and 1 base for J; bases not matched to a gene: 4.

This clone appeared a few times. The V call is TRBV6-5, the J call TRBJ2-5, with 10 bases fitting TRBD2. The CDR3 sequence is 16 residues long. V lost 2 bases to trimming and J lost 5 bases; unmatched junction nucleotides: 8. Germline CDR1 reads MNHEY; CDR2 reads SVGAGI. In DNA form, the CDR3 reads TGTGCCAGCAGTTACGATCTAGCGGGGGCTGGGGAGACCCAGTACTTC. It yields the protein CASSYDLAGAGETQYF.

This clone was detected a few times. This rearrangement joins TRBV7-2 to TRBJ1-2; TRBD1 is a possible D gene (6 bases). This CDR3 has 13 amino acids. Germline assignment: CDR1 SGHTA and CDR2 FQGNSA. V was pared by 8 bases and J by 2 bases, with 12 bases between. For the CDR3, the DNA is TGTGCCAGCGGCTCGGACAGAAACTATGGCTACACCTTC. Translating it yields CASGSDRNYGYTF. Variable domain in full (rest from reference TRBV7-2 and TRBJ1-2): GAGVSQSPSNKVTEKGKDVELRCDPISGHTALYWYRQSLGQGLEFLIYFQGNSAPDKSGLPSDRFSAERTGGSVSTLTIQRTQQEDSAVYLCASGSDRNYGYTFGSGTRLTVV.

The genes are TRBV9 and TRBJ2-5; D is uncertain. From germline, CDR1 is SGDLS and CDR2 YYNGEE. This CDR3 is 12 amino acids long. V was shortened by 4 bases and J by 5 bases, with 9 bases between the two germline ends. The CDR3 bases are TGTGCCAGCAGCTCCTTAGGGGAGACCCAGTACTTC. Translation: CASSSLGETQYF.

This clone appeared a few times. The chain has TRBV29-1 and TRBJ1-5, with 11 bases aligning to TRBD1. The CDR3 spans 14 residues. The trim removed 4 bases at V and 5 bases at J, leaving 4 bases unmatched. Per the germline V gene, CDR1 is SQVTM and CDR2 is ANQGSEA. Here the CDR3 reads CSVGTGGYDQPQHF. The DNA of the CDR3 is TGCAGCGTTGGGACAGGGGGCTATGATCAGCCCCAGCATTTT.

This clone has a handful of counts. The chain is built from TRBV27 and TRBJ2-1, with D perhaps being TRBD1 or TRBD2 (5 bases each). Trimming removed 3 bases from V and 6 bases from J, with 18 bases in between. The CDR3 is 16 residues long. Germline V gene data show CDR1 as MNHEY and CDR2 as SMNVEV (reference sequence). In DNA form, the CDR3 reads TGTGCCAGCAGTTTCAGGGCCGACGGGCGGGCCAATGAGCAGTTCTTC. Translation: CASSFRADGRANEQFF.

The rearrangement links TRBV7-2 to TRBJ1-5; D not certain. Trimming took 0 bases from V and 2 from J, leaving 11 bases between them. From germline, CDR1 is SGHTA and CDR2 FQGNSA. This CDR3 spans 16 amino acids. This CDR3 reads CASSLAGSGGNQPQHF. The CDR3 DNA follows: TGTGCCAGCAGCTTAGCAGGCAGCGGGGGCAATCAGCCCCAGCATTTT.

CDR3 residues: CASSPPGWSRVTGELFF. In DNA, the CDR3 is TGTGCCAGCAGCCCTCCGGGATGGTCCAGAGTCACCGGGGAGCTGTTTTTT. The chain employs TRBV7-9 and TRBJ2-2; weak D call: TRBD2 (5 bases). This CDR3 is 17 amino acids long. V lost 5 bases and J lost 4, with 20 bases in between. CDR1 SEHNR and CDR2 FQNEAQ come from the germline V gene (reference sequence).